These T cell receptor beta chains were read from a single sample in a study of siplizumab effects on memory and regulatory T cells. Measured with immunoSEQ multiplex PCR; TCRdb has only the in-frame clones, and not every one. The table includes about 69,000 clones, about 90% detected once. The sequencing sample was made of Tregs sorted from blood. Source of these receptors: a human donor in good health. Each CDR3 is given with its conserved first and last residue. D genes are given only for firm matches. Rows may omit the clone size; those that give it use once, few, many or a size class.

d_gene: TRBD2; j_gene: TRBJ2-3; v_gene: TRBV6-1; abundance: -; CDR3aa: CASSEAGGSTDTQYF; CDR3nt: TGTGCCAGCAGTGAGGCGGGAGGGAGCACAGATACGCAGTATTTT
d_gene: -; j_gene: TRBJ1-3; v_gene: TRBV11-3; abundance: -; CDR3aa: CASKDPGSGNTIYF; CDR3nt: TGTGCCAGCAAAGACCCCGGCTCTGGAAACACCATATATTTT
d_gene: TRBD1; j_gene: TRBJ1-2; v_gene: TRBV19; abundance: few; CDR3aa: CASSDYSGQGSYGYTF; CDR3nt: TGTGCCAGTAGCGACTATAGTGGACAGGGATCATATGGCTACACCTTC
d_gene: -; j_gene: TRBJ2-7; v_gene: TRBV6-1; abundance: -; CDR3aa: CASSERRGLYEQYF; CDR3nt: TGTGCCAGCAGTGAACGCAGGGGTTTGTACGAGCAGTACTTC
d_gene: -; j_gene: TRBJ2-3; v_gene: TRBV6-1; abundance: -; CDR3aa: CASGGNTQYF; CDR3nt: TGTGCCAGCGGGGGGAATACGCAGTATTTT
d_gene: TRBD1; j_gene: TRBJ1-3; v_gene: TRBV19; abundance: -; CDR3aa: CASRTGAGNTIYF; CDR3nt: TGTGCCAGTAGGACAGGGGCGGGAAACACCATATATTTT
d_gene: -; j_gene: TRBJ2-2; v_gene: TRBV19; abundance: few; CDR3aa: CASSITQANTGELFF; CDR3nt: TGTGCCAGTAGTATTACACAGGCAAACACCGGGGAGCTGTTTTTT
d_gene: TRBD1; j_gene: TRBJ2-2; v_gene: TRBV7-9; abundance: -; CDR3aa: CASSTRTGSFGGELFF; CDR3nt: TGTGCCAGCAGCACTCGGACAGGGTCGTTTGGCGGGGAGCTGTTTTTT
d_gene: TRBD2; j_gene: TRBJ2-1; v_gene: TRBV7-9; abundance: -; CDR3aa: CASSLGLAYNEQFF; CDR3nt: TGTGCCAGCAGCTTAGGACTAGCTTACAATGAGCAGTTCTTC
d_gene: -; j_gene: TRBJ2-3; v_gene: TRBV10-3; abundance: -; CDR3aa: CAISTGNTDTQYF; CDR3nt: TGTGCCATCAGTACCGGGAACACAGATACGCAGTATTTT
d_gene: TRBD2; j_gene: TRBJ2-3; v_gene: TRBV5-1; abundance: -; CDR3aa: CASGLAGRDTQYF; CDR3nt: TGCGCCAGCGGTCTAGCGGGTCGAGATACGCAGTATTTT
d_gene: -; j_gene: TRBJ2-7; v_gene: TRBV10-2; abundance: -; CDR3aa: CASSPSQDEQYF; CDR3nt: TGCGCCAGCAGCCCTAGCCAGGACGAGCAGTACTTC
d_gene: TRBD2; j_gene: TRBJ2-1; v_gene: TRBV5-4; abundance: medium-sized; CDR3aa: CASSFRLAGKNEQFF; CDR3nt: TGTGCCAGCAGCTTCCGACTAGCGGGAAAGAATGAGCAGTTCTTC
d_gene: TRBD2; j_gene: TRBJ2-1; v_gene: TRBV12-5; abundance: -; CDR3aa: CASGTSGSAYNEQFF; CDR3nt: TGTGCTAGTGGCACTAGCGGGAGTGCCTACAATGAGCAGTTCTTC
d_gene: -; j_gene: TRBJ1-1; v_gene: TRBV7-3; abundance: -; CDR3aa: CASSKTPGVTEAFF; CDR3nt: TGTGCCAGCAGCAAGACACCGGGGGTCACTGAAGCTTTCTTT
d_gene: -; j_gene: TRBJ1-5; v_gene: TRBV4-1; abundance: few; CDR3aa: CASSQAPFQPQHF; CDR3nt: TGCGCCAGCAGCCAAGCCCCGTTTCAGCCCCAGCATTTT
d_gene: TRBD2; j_gene: TRBJ2-2; v_gene: TRBV6-4; abundance: -; CDR3aa: CASSRTSDTGELFF; CDR3nt: TGTGCCAGCAGCAGGACTAGCGACACCGGGGAGCTGTTTTTT
d_gene: -; j_gene: TRBJ2-3; v_gene: TRBV5-1; abundance: -; CDR3aa: CASRIDYLGTDTQYF; CDR3nt: TGCGCCAGCAGAATCGACTACCTGGGGACAGATACGCAGTATTTT
d_gene: TRBD2; j_gene: TRBJ2-3; v_gene: TRBV7-2; abundance: -; CDR3aa: CASSSPTSRDTQYF; CDR3nt: TGTGCCAGCAGCTCACCGACTAGCAGAGATACGCAGTATTTT
d_gene: TRBD2; j_gene: TRBJ2-1; v_gene: TRBV5-1; abundance: -; CDR3aa: CASSNGLAGYEQFF; CDR3nt: TGCGCCAGCAGCAACGGACTAGCGGGATATGAGCAGTTCTTC
d_gene: -; j_gene: TRBJ2-6; v_gene: TRBV4-2; abundance: -; CDR3aa: CASSQGLGNSGANVLTF; CDR3nt: TGTGCCAGCAGCCAGGGACTCGGCAATTCTGGGGCCAACGTCCTGACTTTC
d_gene: TRBD1; j_gene: TRBJ2-1; v_gene: TRBV7-2; abundance: -; CDR3aa: CASRYTGGTDEQFF; CDR3nt: TGTGCCAGCAGATATACAGGGGGCACAGATGAGCAGTTCTTC
d_gene: -; j_gene: TRBJ1-1; v_gene: TRBV11-3; abundance: -; CDR3aa: CASSFHFGGEHTEAFF; CDR3nt: TGTGCCAGCAGCTTTCATTTCGGGGGAGAACACACTGAAGCTTTCTTT
d_gene: -; j_gene: TRBJ1-5; v_gene: TRBV27; abundance: -; CDR3aa: CASSTYTGRLGNQPQHF; CDR3nt: TGTGCCAGCAGTACCTACACAGGGCGACTAGGGAATCAGCCCCAGCATTTT
d_gene: -; j_gene: TRBJ2-2; v_gene: TRBV7-9; abundance: once; CDR3aa: CASSARQFTGELFF; CDR3nt: TGTGCCAGCAGCGCCCGACAGTTCACCGGGGAGCTGTTTTTT